This T cell receptor (beta chain) was sequenced in a study of CD8+CD57+ T cells in acquired aplastic anemia. Patients included in sequencing had previously demonstrated CD8+CD57+ cell expansion by flow cytometry. Genomic DNA was employed as the template in profiling TCR beta VDJ and CDR3. TCRdb re-called the reads through MiXCR, storing one row per CDR3 protein. The table shows about 160,000 distinct CDR3 sequences, with 70% to 75% occurring only once. Germline V lookup: CDR1 SGHAT, CDR2 FQNNGV. The CDR3 runs 12 residues. V was shortened by 2 bases and J by 4 bases, with 5 bases between the two germline ends.

Specimen: sorted CD4+, CD8+, or CD8+CD57+ T cells (not recorded which) from PBMCs. The clonotype originates from a human donor with aplastic anemia. The V and J genes are TRBV11-2 and TRBJ1-1; D is undetermined. Written as DNA, the CDR3 is TGTGCCAGCAGCTTATATCCCACTGAAGCTTTCTTT. Protein product: CASSLYPTEAFF. Supplemented by reference TRBV11-2 and TRBJ1-1, the full variable domain reads EAGVAQSPRYKIIEKRQSVAFWCNPISGHATLYWYQQILGQGPKLLIQFQNNGVVDDSQLPKDRFSAERLKGVDSTLKIQPAKLEDSAVYLCASSLYPTEAFFGQGTRLTVV.